The 10 T cell receptor beta chains reported below all come from one sample, sequenced in a study of CXCR3-negative and CXCR3-positive naive CD8 T cells. Study-wide results and caveats: Hydrophobicity of TRB CDR3s was greater in CXCR3-positive naive cells than in CXCR3-negative naive cells.

Carrying UMI labels, the TRB cDNA libraries were prepared through 5' RACE. TCRdb reworked the 5' RACE reads into one entry per CDR3 protein, no DNA. The sample table sets out roughly 7,200 distinct CDR3 sequences. Their antigens are not known. Sequencing was carried out using naive CXCR3+ CD8+ T cells from blood. Subset meaning: CD45RO-CCR7+CD27+CD95- naive CD8+ T cells expressing CXCR3 (TNR3+). All receptors come from a human donor in good health. Some clones in this sample may be carry-over from other donors' samples.

Considering frequency, this clonotype is medium-sized. The chain employs TRBV29-1 and TRBJ1-2; TCRdb's assignment of TRBD1 cannot be checked, as there is no DNA. The CDR3 has 16 residues. The V gene's germline CDR1 is SQVTM and CDR2 ANQGSEA. The CDR3 sequence: CSVEDRGTLPNYGYTF.

The rearrangement uses TRBV5-5 and TRBJ1-2; TCRdb indicates TRBD1, and absent DNA this call remains unverified. Germline CDR1 and CDR2: SGHKS and YYEKEE (reference sequence). There are 13 residues in the CDR3. CDR3 loop: CASSSDRAYGYTF.

The rearrangement uses TRBV10-3 and TRBJ1-1; TCRdb calls TRBD1, which cannot be checked without DNA. CDR3 length: 11 residues. Germline V gene sequence: CDR1 ENHRY, CDR2 SYGVKD. The CDR3 protein is CATRETAEAFF.

The chain is built from TRBV10-3 and TRBJ2-7. The CDR3 loop spans 15 amino acids. Germline assignment: CDR1 ENHRY and CDR2 SYGVKD. CDR3 residues: CAISTARLDSYEQYF.

Measured by frequency, this clonotype is medium-sized. The V gene is TRBV28, the J gene TRBJ2-4; TCRdb picks TRBD1, but there is no DNA to check that call. The germline CDR1 and CDR2 sequences are MDHEN and SYDVKM. There are 18 residues in the CDR3. CDR3 region: CASSPHFTGTGKGDIQYF.

The chain couples TRBV15 to TRBJ2-1; TCRdb reports TRBD1, a call that lacks DNA to check it against. Looked up from germline, CDR1 is LNHNV and CDR2 is YYDKDF (reference sequence). This CDR3 has 12 amino acids. CDR3 sequence reads: CATSRSGTEQFF.

This clonotype counts as medium-sized by frequency. The V and J genes are TRBV7-9 and TRBJ1-1. From germline, CDR1 is SEHNR and CDR2 FQNEAQ (reference sequence). The CDR3 length is 11 residues. CDR3 loop: CASRGGTEAFF.

The chain employs TRBV5-1 and TRBJ2-7; no DNA is available, so the TRBD2 call from TCRdb remains unchecked. This CDR3 has 14 residues. The germline V gene has CDR1 SGHRS and CDR2 YFSETQ. CDR3 amino acids: CASSFRGPSYEQYF.

The rearrangement uses TRBV12-5 and TRBJ2-3; the TCRdb call, TRBD1, lacks DNA for checking. This CDR3 is built from 18 residues. The germline CDR1 and CDR2 sequences are LGHNT and FRNRAP. This CDR3 is CASGLGTRAAPSTDTQYF.

This chain uses TRBV15 with TRBJ2-1; as DNA is missing, the TRBD1 call by TCRdb cannot be tested. The CDR3 has 13 residues. Germline values: CDR1 LNHNV, CDR2 YYDKDF (reference sequence). The CDR3 spells CATSAAGYDEQFF.